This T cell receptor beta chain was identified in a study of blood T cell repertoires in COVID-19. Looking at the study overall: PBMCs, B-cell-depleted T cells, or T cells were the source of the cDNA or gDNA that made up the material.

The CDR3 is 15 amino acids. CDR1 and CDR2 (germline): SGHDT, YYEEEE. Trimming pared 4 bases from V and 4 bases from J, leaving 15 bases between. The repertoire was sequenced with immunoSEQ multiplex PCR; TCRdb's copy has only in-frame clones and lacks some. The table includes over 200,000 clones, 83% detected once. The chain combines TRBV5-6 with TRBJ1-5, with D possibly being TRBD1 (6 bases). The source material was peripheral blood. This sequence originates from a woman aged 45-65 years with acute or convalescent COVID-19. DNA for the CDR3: TGTGCCAGCAGCCCAGGGGCAGGTCGAAATCAGCCCCAGCATTTT. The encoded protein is CASSPGAGRNQPQHF. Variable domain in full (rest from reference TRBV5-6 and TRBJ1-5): DAGVTQSPTHLIKTRGQQVTLRCSPKSGHDTVSWYQQALGQGPQFIFQYYEEEERQRGNFPDRFSGHQFPNYSSELNVNALLLGDSALYLCASSPGAGRNQPQHFGDGTRLSIL.